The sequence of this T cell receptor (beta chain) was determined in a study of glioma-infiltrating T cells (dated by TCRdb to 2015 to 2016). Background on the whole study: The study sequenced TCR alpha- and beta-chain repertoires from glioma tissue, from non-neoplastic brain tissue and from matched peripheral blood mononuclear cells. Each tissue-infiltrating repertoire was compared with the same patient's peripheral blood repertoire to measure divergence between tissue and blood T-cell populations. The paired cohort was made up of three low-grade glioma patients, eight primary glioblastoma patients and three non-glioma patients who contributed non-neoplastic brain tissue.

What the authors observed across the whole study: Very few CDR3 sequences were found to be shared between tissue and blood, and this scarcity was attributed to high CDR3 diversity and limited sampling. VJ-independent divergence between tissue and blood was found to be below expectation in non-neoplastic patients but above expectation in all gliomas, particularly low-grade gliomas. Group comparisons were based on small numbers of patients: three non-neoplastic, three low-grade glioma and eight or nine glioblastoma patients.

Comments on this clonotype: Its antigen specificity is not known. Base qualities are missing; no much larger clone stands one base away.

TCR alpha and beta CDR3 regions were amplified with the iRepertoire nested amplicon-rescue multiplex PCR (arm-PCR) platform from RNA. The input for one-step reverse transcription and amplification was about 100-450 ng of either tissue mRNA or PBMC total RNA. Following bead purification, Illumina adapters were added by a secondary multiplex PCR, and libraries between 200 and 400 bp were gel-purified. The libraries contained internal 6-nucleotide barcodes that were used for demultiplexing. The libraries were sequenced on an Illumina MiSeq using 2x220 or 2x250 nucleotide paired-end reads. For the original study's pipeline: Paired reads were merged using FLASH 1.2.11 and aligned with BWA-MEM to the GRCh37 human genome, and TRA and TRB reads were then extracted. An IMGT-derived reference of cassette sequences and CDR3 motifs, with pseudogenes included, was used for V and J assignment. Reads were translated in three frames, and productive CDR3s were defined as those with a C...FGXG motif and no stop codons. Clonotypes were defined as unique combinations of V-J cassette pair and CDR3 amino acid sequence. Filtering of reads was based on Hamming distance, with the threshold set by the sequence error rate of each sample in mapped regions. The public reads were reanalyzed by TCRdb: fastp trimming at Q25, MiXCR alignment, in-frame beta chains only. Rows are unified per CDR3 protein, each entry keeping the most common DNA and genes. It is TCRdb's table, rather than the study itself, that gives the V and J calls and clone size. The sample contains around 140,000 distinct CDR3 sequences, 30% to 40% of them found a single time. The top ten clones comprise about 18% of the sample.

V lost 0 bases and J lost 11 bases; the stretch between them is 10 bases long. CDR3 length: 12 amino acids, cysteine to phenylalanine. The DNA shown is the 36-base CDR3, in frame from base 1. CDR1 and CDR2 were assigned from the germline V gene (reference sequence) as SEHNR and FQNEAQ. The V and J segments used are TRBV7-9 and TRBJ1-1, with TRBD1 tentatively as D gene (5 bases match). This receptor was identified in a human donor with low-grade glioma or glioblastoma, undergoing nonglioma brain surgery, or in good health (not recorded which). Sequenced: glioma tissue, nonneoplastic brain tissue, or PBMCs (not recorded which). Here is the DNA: TGTGCCAGCAGCTTAGCTGGAGAGGGGGCTTTCTTT. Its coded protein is CASSLAGEGAFF.